This passage covers 8 T cell receptor beta chains from one sample sequenced in a study of human T cells and chemical hapten exposure. The time point was: patch test 1, 2 weeks after DPC sensitization. Treatment of the sample: therapeutic diphenylcyclopropenone sensitization with weekly scalp DPC. TCRdb re-called the RACE reads with MiXCR, one entry per CDR3 protein. The top ten hold under 3% of the sample, which has about 360,000 distinct CDR3 sequences, roughly 4.8% seen once. The sequences come from whole blood, collected in connection with sensitization to the hapten diphenylcyclopropenone (DPC). Receptors originate from a woman in her forties or fifties with alopecia areata. Some clones in this sample may be carry-over from other donors' samples.

V and J are TRBV10-1 and TRBJ2-2; D not certain. Trimming took 10 bases from V and 0 from J, leaving 3 bases between them. CDR3 length: 11 amino acids. CDR1 and CDR2 from the germline V gene are WNHNN and SYGVQD (reference sequence). The CDR3 loop is CATSNTGELFF. In nucleotides, the CDR3 is TGCGCCACCTCGAACACCGGGGAGCTGTTTTTT.

The table lists this clonotype with a few counts. This chain joins TRBV7-9 and TRBJ2-1; a possible D gene is TRBD2 (6 bases). V lost 7 bases, J lost 2 bases, and 12 bases lay in between. CDR1 is SEHNR, CDR2 FQNEAQ, per germline (reference sequence). The CDR3 has 14 amino acids. The CDR3, as DNA: TGTGCCAGCACCATTGCGGGACCCTACAATGAGCAGTTCTTC. Translated, it gives CASTIAGPYNEQFF.

This clonotype came up a few times. The rearrangement links TRBV29-1 to TRBJ1-1; D might be TRBD1 (6 bases). Trimming pared 3 bases from V and 3 bases from J, leaving 20 bases between. This CDR3 region has 16 residues. Per the germline V gene, CDR1 is SQVTM and CDR2 is ANQGSEA. The CDR3 coding sequence is TGCAGCGTTGATTACTCGGGGGGGCGGTTTGACACTGAAGCTTTCTTT. This sequence encodes CSVDYSGGRFDTEAFF.

V is TRBV4-1 and J is TRBJ2-3, with 9 positions matching TRBD2. CDR1 is MGHRA and CDR2 is YSYEKL in the germline V gene. The CDR3 has 16 amino acids. V was clipped by 4 bases and J by 6 bases; unmatched bases: 11. This CDR3 is CASSLPLAGGRDTQYF. The CDR3, as DNA: TGCGCCAGCAGCCTTCCCCTGGCGGGGGGGAGGGATACGCAGTATTTT.

CDR3 protein: CASSSSSGGTEAFF. Here the CDR3 DNA reads TGTGCCAGCAGTTCAAGCTCAGGGGGCACTGAAGCTTTCTTT. This chain links TRBV27 with TRBJ1-1, with 7 bases aligning to TRBD1. Germline V lookup: CDR1 MNHEY, CDR2 SMNVEV (reference sequence). Trimming cost V 4 bases and J 4 bases; bases outside gene matches: 6. The CDR3 covers 14 residues.

There are many counts of this clonotype. CDR3 protein: CSVFLWGSSTEAFF. In DNA form, the CDR3 reads TGCAGCGTGTTCCTTTGGGGCTCGTCCACTGAAGCTTTCTTT. The chain employs TRBV29-1 and TRBJ1-1; weak D call: TRBD1 (5 bases). The V gene lost 6 bases and the J gene lost 4 bases, with 18 bases spanning the gap. CDR1 and CDR2 from the germline V gene are SQVTM and ANQGSEA. The CDR3 has 14 residues.

A few counts support this clonotype. The chain couples TRBV6-5 to TRBJ1-2; D gene unclear. The CDR3 is 12 residues long. Germline lookup yields CDR1 MNHEY and CDR2 SVGAGI. V was pared by 6 bases and J by 0 bases, with 5 bases between. The CDR3 here is CASRETNYGYTF. The CDR3 DNA follows: TGTGCCAGCAGGGAAACTAACTATGGCTACACCTTC.

V and J are TRBV19 and TRBJ2-1, with unresolved D. The CDR3 sequence is 15 residues long. Per the germline V gene, CDR1 is LNHDA and CDR2 is SQIVND (reference sequence). V gave up 4 bases and J gave up 4 bases, with 14 bases separating them. DNA of the CDR3: TGTGCCAGTAGTACTTCACCGGTGGGGTACAATGAGCAGTTCTTC. Residues: CASSTSPVGYNEQFF.